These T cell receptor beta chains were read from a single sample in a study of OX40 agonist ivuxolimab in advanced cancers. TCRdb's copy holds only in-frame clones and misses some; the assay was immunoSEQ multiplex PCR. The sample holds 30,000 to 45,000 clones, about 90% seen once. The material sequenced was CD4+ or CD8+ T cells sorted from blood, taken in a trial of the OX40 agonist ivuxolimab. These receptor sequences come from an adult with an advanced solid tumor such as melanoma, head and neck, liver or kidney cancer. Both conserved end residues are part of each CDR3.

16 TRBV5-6 CASSLEGGGSYNEQFF
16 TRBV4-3 CASSLSGTGEAYGYTF
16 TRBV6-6 CASSSTGGQGGSPLHF
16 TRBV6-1 CASSAKAGDFGNTIYF
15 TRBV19 CASSPDPVTYNEQFF
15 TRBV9 CASSPGTDGDYGYTF
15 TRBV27 CASSLYGPPPTEAFF
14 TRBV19 CASAGYGGRAEQYF
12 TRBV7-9 CATRTGNQPQHF
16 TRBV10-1 CASSEGLAGIQETQYF
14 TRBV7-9 CASSQAQRLEGYTF
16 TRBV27 CASSLLSGGFTDTQYF